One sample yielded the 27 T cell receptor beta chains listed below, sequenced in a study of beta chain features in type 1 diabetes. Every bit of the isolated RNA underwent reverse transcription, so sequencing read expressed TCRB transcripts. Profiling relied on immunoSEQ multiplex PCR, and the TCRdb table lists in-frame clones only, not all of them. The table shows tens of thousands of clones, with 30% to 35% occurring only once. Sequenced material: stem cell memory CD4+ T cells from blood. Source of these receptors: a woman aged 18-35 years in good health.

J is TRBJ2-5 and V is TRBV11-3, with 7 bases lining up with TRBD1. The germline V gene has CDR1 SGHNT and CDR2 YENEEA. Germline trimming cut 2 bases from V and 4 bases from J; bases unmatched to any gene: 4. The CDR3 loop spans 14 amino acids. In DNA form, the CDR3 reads TGTGCCAGCAGCTTAAATGCAGGGGGAGAGACCCAGTACTTC. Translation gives CASSLNAGGETQYF.

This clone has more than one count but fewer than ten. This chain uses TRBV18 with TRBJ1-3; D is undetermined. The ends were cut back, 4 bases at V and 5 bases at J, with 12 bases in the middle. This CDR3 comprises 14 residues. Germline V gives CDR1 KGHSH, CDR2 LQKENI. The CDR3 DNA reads TGTGCCAGCTCACTCGGGGAAGCGCGAAACACCATATATTTT. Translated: CASSLGEARNTIYF.

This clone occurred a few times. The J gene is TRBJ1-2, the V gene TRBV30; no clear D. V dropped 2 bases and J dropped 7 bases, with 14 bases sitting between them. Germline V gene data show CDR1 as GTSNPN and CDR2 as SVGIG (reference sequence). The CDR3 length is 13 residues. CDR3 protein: CAWSPEGRSGYTF. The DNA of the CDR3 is TGTGCCTGGAGTCCAGAGGGCAGGTCTGGCTACACCTTC. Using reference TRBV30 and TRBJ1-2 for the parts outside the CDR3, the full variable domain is SQTIHQWPATLVQPVGSPLSLECTVEGTSNPNLYWYRQAAGRGLQLLFYSVGIGQISSEVPQNLSASRPQDRQFILSSKKLLLSDSGFYLCAWSPEGRSGYTFGSGTRLTVV.

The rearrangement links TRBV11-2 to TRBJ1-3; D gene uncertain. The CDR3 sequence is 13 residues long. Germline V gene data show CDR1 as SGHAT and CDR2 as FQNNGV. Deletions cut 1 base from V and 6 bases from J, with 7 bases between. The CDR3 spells CASSLVQENTIYF. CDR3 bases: TGTGCCAGCAGCTTAGTCCAGGAAAACACCATATATTTT.

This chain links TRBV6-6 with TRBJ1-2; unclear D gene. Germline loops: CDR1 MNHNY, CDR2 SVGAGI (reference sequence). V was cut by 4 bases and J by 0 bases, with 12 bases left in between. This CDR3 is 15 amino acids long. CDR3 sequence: CASSSMTGANYGYTF. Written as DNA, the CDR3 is TGTGCCAGCAGTTCAATGACCGGGGCTAACTATGGCTACACCTTC.

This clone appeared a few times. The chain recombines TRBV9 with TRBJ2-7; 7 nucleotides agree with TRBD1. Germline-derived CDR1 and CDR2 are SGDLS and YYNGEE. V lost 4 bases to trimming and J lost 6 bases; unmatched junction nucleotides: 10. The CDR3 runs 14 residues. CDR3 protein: CASSSRDSTFEQYF. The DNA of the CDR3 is TGTGCCAGCAGCTCCCGGGACAGTACCTTCGAGCAGTACTTC.

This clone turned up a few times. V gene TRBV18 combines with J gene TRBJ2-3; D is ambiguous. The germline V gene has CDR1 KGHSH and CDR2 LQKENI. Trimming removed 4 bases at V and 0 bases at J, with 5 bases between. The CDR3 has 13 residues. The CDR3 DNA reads TGTGCCAGCTCACTCTCTAGCACAGATACGCAGTATTTT. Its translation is CASSLSSTDTQYF. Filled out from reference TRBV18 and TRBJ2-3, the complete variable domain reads NAGVMQNPRHLVRRRGQEARLRCSPMKGHSHVYWYRQLPEEGLKFMVYLQKENIIDESGMPKERFSAEFPKEGPSILRIQQVVRGDSAAYFCASSLSSTDTQYFGPGTRLTVL.

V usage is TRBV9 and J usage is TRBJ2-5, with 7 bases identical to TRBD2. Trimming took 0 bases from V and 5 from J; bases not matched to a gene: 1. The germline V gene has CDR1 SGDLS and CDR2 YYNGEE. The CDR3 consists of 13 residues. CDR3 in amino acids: CASSVELAETQYF. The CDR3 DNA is TGTGCCAGCAGCGTAGAACTAGCGGAGACCCAGTACTTC.

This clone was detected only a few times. The DNA of the CDR3 is TGTGCCAGCAAAGAGGACACCCCTGACTACACCTTC. This codes for CASKEDTPDYTF. The rearrangement links TRBV2 to TRBJ1-2; TRBD1 might be the D (5 bases). Trimming took off 7 bases at V and 10 bases at J, with 16 bases between the two ends. The germline gives CDR1 SNHLY, CDR2 FYNNEI. There are 12 residues in the CDR3.

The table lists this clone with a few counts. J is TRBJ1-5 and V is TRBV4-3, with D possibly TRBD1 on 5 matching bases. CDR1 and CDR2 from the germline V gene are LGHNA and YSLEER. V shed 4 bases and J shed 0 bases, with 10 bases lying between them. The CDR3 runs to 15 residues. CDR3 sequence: CASSPYRNSNQPQHF. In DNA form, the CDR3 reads TGCGCCAGCAGCCCCTACAGGAATAGCAATCAGCCCCAGCATTTT.

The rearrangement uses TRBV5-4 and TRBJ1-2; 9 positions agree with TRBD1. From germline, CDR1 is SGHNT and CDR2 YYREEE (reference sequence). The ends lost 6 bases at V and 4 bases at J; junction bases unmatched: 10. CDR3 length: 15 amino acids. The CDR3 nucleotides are TGTGCCAGCAAGACGGACAGGGGAGTTTCCTATGGCTACACCTTC. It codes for CASKTDRGVSYGYTF.

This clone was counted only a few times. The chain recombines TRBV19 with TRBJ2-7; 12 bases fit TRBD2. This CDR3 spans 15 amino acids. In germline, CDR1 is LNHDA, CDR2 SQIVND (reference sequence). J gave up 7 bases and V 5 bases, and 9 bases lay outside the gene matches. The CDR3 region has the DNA TGTGCCAGTAGTCCAAGGACTAGCGGGAAGGAAGAGCAGTACTTC. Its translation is CASSPRTSGKEEQYF.

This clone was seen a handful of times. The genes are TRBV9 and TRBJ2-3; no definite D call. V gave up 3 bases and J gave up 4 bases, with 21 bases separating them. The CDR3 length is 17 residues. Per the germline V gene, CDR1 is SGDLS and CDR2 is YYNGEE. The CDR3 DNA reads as TGTGCCAGCAGCGGCCTGGGTGGGCCGTCGGCGCCAGATACGCAGTATTTT. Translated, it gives CASSGLGGPSAPDTQYF.

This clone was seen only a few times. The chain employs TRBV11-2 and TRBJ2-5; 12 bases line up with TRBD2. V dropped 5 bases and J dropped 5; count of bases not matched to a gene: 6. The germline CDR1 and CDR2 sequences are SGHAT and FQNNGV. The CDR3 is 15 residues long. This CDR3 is CASSPRTSGTETQYF. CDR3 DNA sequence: TGTGCCAGCAGCCCACGGACTAGCGGGACTGAGACCCAGTACTTC.

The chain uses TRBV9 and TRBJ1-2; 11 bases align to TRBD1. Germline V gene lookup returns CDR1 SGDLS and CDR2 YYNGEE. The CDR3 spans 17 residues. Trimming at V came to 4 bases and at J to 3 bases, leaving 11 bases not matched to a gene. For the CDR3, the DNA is TGTGCCAGCAGCCAAGGGACAGGGGGATGGGTTCACTATGGCTACACCTTC. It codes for CASSQGTGGWVHYGYTF.

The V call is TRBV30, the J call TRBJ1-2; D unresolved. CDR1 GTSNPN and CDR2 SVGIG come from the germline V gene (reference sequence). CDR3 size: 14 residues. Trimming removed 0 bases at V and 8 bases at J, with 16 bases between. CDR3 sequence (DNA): TGTGCCTGGAGTGTCGCCGCGATTATGGGCGGCTACACCTTC. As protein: CAWSVAAIMGGYTF.

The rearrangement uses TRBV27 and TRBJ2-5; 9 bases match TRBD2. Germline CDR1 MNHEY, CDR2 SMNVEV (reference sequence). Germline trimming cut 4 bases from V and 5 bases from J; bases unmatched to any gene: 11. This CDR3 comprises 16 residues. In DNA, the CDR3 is TGTGCCAGCAGTTCCCGGTCGGGACTAGCTTGGGAGACCCAGTACTTC. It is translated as CASSSRSGLAWETQYF.

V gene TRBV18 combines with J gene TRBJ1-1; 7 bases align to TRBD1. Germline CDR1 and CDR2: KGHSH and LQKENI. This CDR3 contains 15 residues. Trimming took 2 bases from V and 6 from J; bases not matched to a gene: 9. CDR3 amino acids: CASSPLGQGGPEAFF. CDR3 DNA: TGTGCCAGCTCACCATTGGGGCAGGGGGGCCCTGAAGCTTTCTTT.

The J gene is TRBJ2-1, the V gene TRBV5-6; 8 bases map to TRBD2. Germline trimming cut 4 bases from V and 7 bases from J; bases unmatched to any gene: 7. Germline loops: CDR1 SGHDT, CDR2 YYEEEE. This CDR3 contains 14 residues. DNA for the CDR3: TGTGCCAGCAGCCCTAGCGGGCCGATTAATGAGCAGTTCTTC. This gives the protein CASSPSGPINEQFF.

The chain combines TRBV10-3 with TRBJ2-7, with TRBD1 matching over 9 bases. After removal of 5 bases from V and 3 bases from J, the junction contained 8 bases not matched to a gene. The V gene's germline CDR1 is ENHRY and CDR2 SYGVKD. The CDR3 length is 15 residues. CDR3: CAISNTGTGFYEQYF. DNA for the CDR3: TGTGCCATCAGTAATACCGGGACAGGGTTCTACGAGCAGTACTTC.

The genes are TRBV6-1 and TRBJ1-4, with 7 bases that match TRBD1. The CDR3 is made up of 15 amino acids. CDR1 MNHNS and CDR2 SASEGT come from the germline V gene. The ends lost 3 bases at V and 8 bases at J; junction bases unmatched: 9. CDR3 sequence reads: CASSDSDRRGEKLFF. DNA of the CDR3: TGTGCCAGCAGTGATTCGGACAGGAGGGGGGAAAAACTGTTTTTT.

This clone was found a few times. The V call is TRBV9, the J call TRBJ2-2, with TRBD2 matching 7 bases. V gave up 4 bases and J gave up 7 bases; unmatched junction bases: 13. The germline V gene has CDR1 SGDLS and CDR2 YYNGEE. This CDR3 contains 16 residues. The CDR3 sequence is CASSPKGWEGFGELFF. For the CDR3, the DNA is TGTGCCAGCAGCCCAAAAGGCTGGGAGGGGTTCGGGGAGCTGTTTTTT. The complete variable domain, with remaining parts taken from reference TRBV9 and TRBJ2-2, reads DSGVTQTPKHLITATGQRVTLRCSPRSGDLSVYWYQQSLDQGLQFLIQYYNGEERAKGNILERFSAQQFPDLHSELNLSSLELGDSALYFCASSPKGWEGFGELFFGEGSRLTVL.

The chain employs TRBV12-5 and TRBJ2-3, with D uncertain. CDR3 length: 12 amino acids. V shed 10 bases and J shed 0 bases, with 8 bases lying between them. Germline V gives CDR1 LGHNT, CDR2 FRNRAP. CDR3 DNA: TGTGCTACCAGTCAAAGCACAGATACGCAGTATTTT. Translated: CATSQSTDTQYF. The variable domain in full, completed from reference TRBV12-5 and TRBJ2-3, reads DARVTQTPRHKVTEMGQEVTMRCQPILGHNTVFWYRQTMMQGLELLAYFRNRAPLDDSGMPKDRFSAEMPDATLATLKIQPSEPRDSAVYFCATSQSTDTQYFGPGTRLTVL.

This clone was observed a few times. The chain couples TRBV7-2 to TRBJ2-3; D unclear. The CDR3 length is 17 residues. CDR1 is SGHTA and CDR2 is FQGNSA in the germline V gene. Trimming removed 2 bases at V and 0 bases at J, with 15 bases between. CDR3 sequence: CASSLFLADLSTDTQYF. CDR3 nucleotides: TGTGCCAGCAGCTTATTTTTAGCCGACTTAAGCACAGATACGCAGTATTTT.

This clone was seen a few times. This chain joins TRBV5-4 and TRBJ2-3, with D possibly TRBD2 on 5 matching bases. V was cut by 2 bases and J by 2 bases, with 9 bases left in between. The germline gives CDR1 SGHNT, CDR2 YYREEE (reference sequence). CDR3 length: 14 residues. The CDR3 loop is CASSLEAATDTQYF. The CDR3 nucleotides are TGTGCCAGCAGCTTAGAAGCGGCCACAGATACGCAGTATTTT.

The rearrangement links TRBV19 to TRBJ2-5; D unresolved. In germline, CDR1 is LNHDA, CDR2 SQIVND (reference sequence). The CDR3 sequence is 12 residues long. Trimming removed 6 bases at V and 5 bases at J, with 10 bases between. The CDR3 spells CASSDQRETQYF. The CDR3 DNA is TGTGCCAGTAGCGACCAGAGGGAGACCCAGTACTTC.

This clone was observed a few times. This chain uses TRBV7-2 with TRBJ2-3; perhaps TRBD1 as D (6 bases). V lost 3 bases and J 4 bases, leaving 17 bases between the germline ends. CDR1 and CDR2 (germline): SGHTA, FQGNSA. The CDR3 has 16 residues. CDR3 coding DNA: TGTGCCAGCAGCTTTACCCCGAGGGGGAATTCAGATACGCAGTATTTT. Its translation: CASSFTPRGNSDTQYF. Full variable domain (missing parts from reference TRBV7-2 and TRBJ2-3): GAGVSQSPSNKVTEKGKDVELRCDPISGHTALYWYRQSLGQGLEFLIYFQGNSAPDKSGLPSDRFSAERTGGSVSTLTIQRTQQEDSAVYLCASSFTPRGNSDTQYFGPGTRLTVL.